This entry lists 9 T cell receptor beta chains sequenced from one sample in a study of cytomegalovirus exposure and HLA in healthy donors. This table comes from immunoSEQ multiplex PCR, and its TCRdb copy is limited to in-frame clones, with some not included. The data hold more than 70,000 clones, with 90% to 96% observed a single time. Sequenced material: PBMCs. These receptors all come from a man between 18 and 35 years old in good health and CMV-seropositive.

CDR3 amino acids: CASREGVGEKLFF. The DNA of the CDR3 is TGTGCCAGCCGGGAGGGTGTAGGTGAAAAACTGTTTTTT. J is TRBJ1-4 and V is TRBV6-1, with D unresolved. CDR1 MNHNS and CDR2 SASEGT come from the germline V gene. The CDR3 loop spans 13 amino acids. Deletions cut 8 bases from V and 7 bases from J, with 14 bases between.

J is TRBJ2-3 and V is TRBV11-3, with TRBD2 matching 8 bases. The CDR3 length is 17 residues. Germline assignment: CDR1 SGHNT and CDR2 YENEEA. V was pared by 1 base and J by 2 bases, with 8 bases of the junction left unmatched. The CDR3 reads CASSLGPSGWDTDTQYF. CDR3 DNA sequence: TGTGCCAGCAGCTTAGGCCCTAGCGGGTGGGACACAGATACGCAGTATTTT.

The chain joins TRBV5-1 to TRBJ2-1; 9 nucleotides match TRBD2. The length of the CDR3 is 14 residues. Germline-derived CDR1 and CDR2 are SGHRS and YFSETQ. J lost 3 bases, V lost 7 bases, and 5 bases had no gene match. CDR3 in amino acids: CASSSSGNYNEQFF. The CDR3 DNA is TGCGCCAGCTCCTCTAGCGGGAACTACAATGAGCAGTTCTTC.

Notes on this clone: The junction differs from germline at one of its ends, possibly a read error. The chain combines TRBV7-7 with TRBJ1-1; D remains unclear. CDR1 is SSHAT and CDR2 is FNYEAQ in the germline V gene (reference sequence). The CDR3 consists of 13 residues. CDR3 region: CASRRPSNTEAFF. CDR3 sequence (DNA): TGTGCTAGCAGGAGGCCGTCGAACACTGAAGCTTTCTTT.

The V and J genes are TRBV18 and TRBJ2-2, with 7 nucleotides matching TRBD1. V shed 1 base and J 5 bases; nucleotides not matched to a gene: 7. The CDR3 is made up of 16 amino acids. The V gene's germline CDR1 is KGHSH and CDR2 LQKENI. The CDR3 DNA sequence: TGTGCCAGCTCACCACGGACGACAGGGAGAACCGGGGAGCTGTTTTTT. As protein: CASSPRTTGRTGELFF.

V gene TRBV25-1 combines with J gene TRBJ1-1; D remains unclear. Germline V gene data show CDR1 as MGHDK and CDR2 as SYGVNS. The CDR3 has 12 amino acids. The V end lost 3 bases, the J end lost 0 bases, and 2 bases lay between the germline ends. CDR3 nucleotide sequence: TGTGCCAGCAGTGACATGAACACTGAAGCTTTCTTT. Translation: CASSDMNTEAFF.

This sequence joins TRBV6-1 and TRBJ2-7; 8 bases fit TRBD1. CDR1 is MNHNS and CDR2 is SASEGT in the germline V gene. The ends lost 2 bases at V and 3 bases at J; junction bases unmatched: 6. The length of the CDR3 is 15 residues. CDR3 DNA: TGTGCCAGCAGTGAAAGAGGCACAGGGGGCTACGAGCAGTACTTC. This encodes CASSERGTGGYEQYF.

The chain couples TRBV5-5 to TRBJ2-7, with 7 nucleotides matching TRBD1. In germline, CDR1 is SGHKS, CDR2 YYEKEE (reference sequence). The trim removed 5 bases at V and 2 bases at J, leaving 7 bases unmatched. The CDR3 covers 14 residues. DNA for the CDR3: TGTGCCAGCAGTCAAGCCGACAGGGCCTACGAGCAGTACTTC. It is translated as CASSQADRAYEQYF.

The genes are TRBV5-4 and TRBJ2-3; 14 nucleotides line up with TRBD2. The CDR3 extends over 16 amino acids. J lost 7 bases, V lost 5 bases, and 9 bases had no gene match. Per the germline V gene, CDR1 is SGHNT and CDR2 is YYREEE (reference sequence). DNA of the CDR3: TGTGCCAGCAGGACTAGCGGGAGGGCCATAAAAAATACGCAGTATTTT. Protein product: CASRTSGRAIKNTQYF.